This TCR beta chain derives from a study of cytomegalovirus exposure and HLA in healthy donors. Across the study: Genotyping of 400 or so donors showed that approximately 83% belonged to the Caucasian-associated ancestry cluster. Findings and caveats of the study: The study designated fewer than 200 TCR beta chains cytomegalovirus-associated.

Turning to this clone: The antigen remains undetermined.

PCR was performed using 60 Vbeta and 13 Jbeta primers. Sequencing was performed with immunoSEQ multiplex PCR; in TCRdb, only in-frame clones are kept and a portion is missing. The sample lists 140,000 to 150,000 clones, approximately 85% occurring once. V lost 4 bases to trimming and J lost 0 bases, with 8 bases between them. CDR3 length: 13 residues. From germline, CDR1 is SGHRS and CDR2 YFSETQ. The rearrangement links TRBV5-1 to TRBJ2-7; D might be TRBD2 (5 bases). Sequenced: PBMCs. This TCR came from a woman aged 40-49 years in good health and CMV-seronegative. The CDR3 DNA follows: TGCGCCAGCAGCAGCGGAAGCTCCTACGAGCAGTACTTC. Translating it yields CASSSGSSYEQYF.